One sample yielded the 7 T cell receptor beta chains listed below, sequenced in a study of CD8+ T cells in alopecia areata. TCR sequencing used cDNA made by reverse transcription of extracted RNA. Generated by immunoSEQ multiplex PCR, the TCRdb table keeps only in-frame clones and is missing some. The sample holds about 3,800 clones, about 68% seen once. The treatment is: oral pan-JAK inhibitor, 5-10 mg twice daily. Peripheral blood, together with lesional scalp punch biopsies, was collected from alopecia areata patients. The material was skin, obtained at week 24, from a patient treated with tofacitinib. The source is a human donor with alopecia areata.

The J gene is TRBJ2-1, the V gene TRBV20-1; D tentatively fits TRBD1 or TRBD2 (6 bases each). Germline CDR1 and CDR2: DFQATT and SNEGSKA (reference sequence). V gave up 5 bases and J gave up 14 bases, with 16 bases separating them. This CDR3 contains 11 residues. The CDR3 sequence: CSAPGRGAEFF. The CDR3 nucleotides read TGCAGTGCTCCCGGAAGGGGGGCGGAGTTCTTC.

V is TRBV15 and J is TRBJ1-2; 8 nucleotides align to TRBD1. Trimming took 0 bases from V and 8 from J; bases not matched to a gene: 17. CDR3 size: 18 residues. In germline, CDR1 is LNHNV, CDR2 YYDKDF (reference sequence). In DNA, the CDR3 is TGTGCCACCAGCAGAGAAGATTTGGGATTGGACAGGGTGGAAGGCTACACCTTC. It codes for CATSREDLGLDRVEGYTF. Full variable domain (outside the CDR3, taken from reference TRBV15 and TRBJ1-2): DAMVIQNPRYQVTQFGKPVTLSCSQTLNHNVMYWYQQKSSQAPKLLFHYYDKDFNNEADTPDNFQSRRPNTSFCFLDIRSPGLGDTAMYLCATSREDLGLDRVEGYTFGSGTRLTVV.

CDR3 region: CASSYSGSSGKLFF. The CDR3, as DNA: TGTGCCAGCAGTTACTCTGGGTCTTCAGGGAAACTGTTTTTT. V gene TRBV6-5 combines with J gene TRBJ1-4; D is perhaps TRBD1 (5 bases). The length of the CDR3 is 14 residues. CDR1 and CDR2 from the germline V gene are MNHEY and SVGAGI. V was trimmed by 0 bases and J by 11 bases, leaving 13 bases between them.

V and J are TRBV6-1 and TRBJ1-4; unclear D gene. V gave up 4 bases and J gave up 8 bases, with 20 bases separating them. The length of the CDR3 is 16 residues. The germline V gene encodes CDR1 MNHNS and CDR2 SASEGT. CDR3 loop: CASSVISGAGGEKLFF. In nucleotides, the CDR3 is TGTGCCAGCAGTGTCATCTCAGGTGCCGGTGGAGAAAAACTGTTTTTT.

The V gene is TRBV9, the J gene TRBJ2-2; 14 bases are a match to TRBD2. V was clipped by 0 bases and J by 2 bases; unmatched bases: 6. Germline V lookup: CDR1 SGDLS, CDR2 YYNGEE. The CDR3 runs 19 residues. The DNA for the CDR3 is TGTGCCAGCAGCGTAGGGGGACTAGCGGGGGTTAAAAACACCGGGGAGCTGTTTTTT. Amino acid sequence: CASSVGGLAGVKNTGELFF. The variable domain in full, with the rest retrieved from reference TRBV9 and TRBJ2-2, is DSGVTQTPKHLITATGQRVTLRCSPRSGDLSVYWYQQSLDQGLQFLIQYYNGEERAKGNILERFSAQQFPDLHSELNLSSLELGDSALYFCASSVGGLAGVKNTGELFFGEGSRLTVL.

The gene calls are TRBV7-6 and TRBJ2-2; TRBD2 aligns across 10 bases. The CDR3 totals 18 residues. With 7 bases clipped from V and 0 bases from J, the junction kept 11 bases outside the gene matches. CDR1 and CDR2 from the germline V gene are SGHVS and FNYEAQ. The CDR3 coding sequence is TGTGCCAGCAATAACGTCCTAGCGGGGGCCGCGAACACCGGGGAGCTGTTTTTT. Residues: CASNNVLAGAANTGELFF.

This clone has only a few counts. J is TRBJ2-3 and V is TRBV29-1, with TRBD2 as a possible D gene (5 bases). Germline loops: CDR1 SQVTM, CDR2 ANQGSEA. Trimming removed 6 bases from V and 0 bases from J, with 10 bases in between. The CDR3 is 13 residues long. The CDR3 region has the DNA TGCAGCGTGGCGGGCGGGAGCACAGATACGCAGTATTTT. This sequence encodes CSVAGGSTDTQYF.